This TCR beta chain is drawn from a study of CD8+CD57+ T cells in acquired aplastic anemia. Between the trimmed V and J ends, which lost 0 bases and 12 bases, there was a span of 15 bases. This CDR3 region has 15 residues. Germline V CDR1 and CDR2: MNHNY, SVGAGI (reference sequence). This clonotype was picked up many times. Researchers used genomic DNA as the template to profile TCR beta VDJ and CDR3. Via MiXCR, TCRdb re-called the reads, giving one row per CDR3 protein. Found here are 160,000 or so distinct CDR3 sequences, under 55% of them singletons; the top ten hold more than 1%. Only patients with CD8+CD57+ cell expansion on flow cytometry were chosen for sequencing.

The chain combines TRBV6-6 with TRBJ1-6; tentatively, D is TRBD1 (5 bases). The receptor comes from a human donor with aplastic anemia. The sequenced sample was sorted CD4+, CD8+, or CD8+CD57+ T cells (not recorded which) from PBMCs. The CDR3 here is CASSYSVGPVKPLHF. CDR3 bases: TGTGCCAGCAGTTACTCGGTGGGGCCAGTTAAACCCCTCCACTTT.